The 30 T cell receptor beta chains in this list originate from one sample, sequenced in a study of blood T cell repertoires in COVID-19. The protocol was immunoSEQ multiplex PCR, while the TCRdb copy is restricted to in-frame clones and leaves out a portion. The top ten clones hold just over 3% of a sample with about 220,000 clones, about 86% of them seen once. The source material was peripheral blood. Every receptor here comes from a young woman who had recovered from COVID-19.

CDR3 region: CASSAQGGDTQYF. The CDR3 DNA sequence: TGTGCCAGCAGCGCACAGGGGGGGGATACGCAGTATTTT. The J gene is TRBJ2-3, the V gene TRBV7-9; weak D call: TRBD1 (8 bases). Germline lookup yields CDR1 SEHNR and CDR2 FQNEAQ (reference sequence). CDR3 length: 13 residues. V dropped 5 bases and J dropped 6 bases, with 12 bases sitting between them. Full variable domain (remainder filled in from reference TRBV7-9 and TRBJ2-3): DTGVSQNPRHKITKRGQNVTFRCDPISEHNRLYWYRQTLGQGPEFLTYFQNEAQLEKSRLLSDRFSAERPKGSFSTLEIQRTEQGDSAMYLCASSAQGGDTQYFGPGTRLTVL.

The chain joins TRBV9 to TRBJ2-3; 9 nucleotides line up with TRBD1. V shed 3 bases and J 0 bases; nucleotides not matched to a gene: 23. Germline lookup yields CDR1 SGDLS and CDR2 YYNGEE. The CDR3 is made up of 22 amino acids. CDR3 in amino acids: CASSARLPGQGYGVSSTDTQYF. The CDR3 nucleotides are TGTGCCAGCAGCGCGCGTCTACCGGGACAGGGATATGGGGTGTCTAGCACAGATACGCAGTATTTT.

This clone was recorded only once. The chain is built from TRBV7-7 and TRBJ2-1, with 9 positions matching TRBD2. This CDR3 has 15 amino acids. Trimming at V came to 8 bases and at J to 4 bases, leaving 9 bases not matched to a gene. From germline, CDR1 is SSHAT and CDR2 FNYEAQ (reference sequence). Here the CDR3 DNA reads TGTGCCAGCCAGGAGGGACTAGCTGGATACAATGAGCAGTTCTTC. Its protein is CASQEGLAGYNEQFF.

The CDR3 here is CATSDFAGGSGNTIYF. The CDR3 nucleotides read TGTGCCACCAGTGATTTCGCAGGGGGCTCTGGAAACACCATATATTTT. The chain has TRBV24-1 and TRBJ1-3; 7 bases fit TRBD1. Germline V gives CDR1 KGHDR, CDR2 SFDVKD. This CDR3 has 16 residues. The J segment lost 0 bases and the V segment lost 1 base, leaving 2 bases of the junction unmatched.

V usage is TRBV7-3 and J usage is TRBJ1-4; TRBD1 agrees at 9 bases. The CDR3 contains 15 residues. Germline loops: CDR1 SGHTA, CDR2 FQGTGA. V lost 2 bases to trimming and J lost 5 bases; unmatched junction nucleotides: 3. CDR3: CASSLYRGQNEKLFF. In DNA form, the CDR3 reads TGTGCCAGCAGCTTATACAGGGGGCAGAATGAAAAACTGTTTTTT.

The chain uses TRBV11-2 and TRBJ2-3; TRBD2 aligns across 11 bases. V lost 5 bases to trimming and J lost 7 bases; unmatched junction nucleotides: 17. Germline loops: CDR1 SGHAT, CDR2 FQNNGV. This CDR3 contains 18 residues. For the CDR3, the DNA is TGTGCCAGCAGCCTGACTAGCGGGGCAGTCCTTAGGATTAATACGCAGTATTTT. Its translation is CASSLTSGAVLRINTQYF.

The CDR3 DNA reads TGTGCCAGCAGCCAACTCACAGGGAACTCCCCCTCCTACAATGAGCAGTTCTTC. Amino acid sequence: CASSQLTGNSPSYNEQFF. V gene TRBV16 combines with J gene TRBJ2-1; TRBD1 might be the D (6 bases). The V gene's germline CDR1 is KGHSY and CDR2 FQNENV. The V and J ends lost 2 bases and 0 bases respectively, with 17 bases between them. This CDR3 region has 18 residues.

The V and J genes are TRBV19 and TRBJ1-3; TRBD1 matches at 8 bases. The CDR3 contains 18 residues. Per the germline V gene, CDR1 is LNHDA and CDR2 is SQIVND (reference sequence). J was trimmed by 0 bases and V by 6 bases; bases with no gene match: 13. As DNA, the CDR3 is TGTGCCAGTAGCACCGCAGCGGACAGGGTGAGCTCTGGAAACACCATATATTTT. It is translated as CASSTAADRVSSGNTIYF.

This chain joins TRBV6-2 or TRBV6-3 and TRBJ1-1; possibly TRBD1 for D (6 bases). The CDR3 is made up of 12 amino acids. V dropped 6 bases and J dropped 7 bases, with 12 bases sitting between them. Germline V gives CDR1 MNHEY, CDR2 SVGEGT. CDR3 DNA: TGTGCCAGCAGCTTACCGACAGGTGAAGCTTTCTTT. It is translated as CASSLPTGEAFF.

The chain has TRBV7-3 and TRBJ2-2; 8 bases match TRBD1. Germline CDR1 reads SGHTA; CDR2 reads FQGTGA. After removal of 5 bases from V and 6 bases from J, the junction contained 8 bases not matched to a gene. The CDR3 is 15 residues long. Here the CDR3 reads CASSPGTGGAGELFF. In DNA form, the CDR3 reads TGTGCCAGCAGCCCAGGGACAGGAGGCGCCGGGGAGCTGTTTTTT.

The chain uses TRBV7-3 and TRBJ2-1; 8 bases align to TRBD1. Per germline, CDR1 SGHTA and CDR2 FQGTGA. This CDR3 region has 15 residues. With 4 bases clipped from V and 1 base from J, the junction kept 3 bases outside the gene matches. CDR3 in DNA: TGTGCCAGCAGCTACGGACAGGGTTCCTACAATGAGCAGTTCTTC. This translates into CASSYGQGSYNEQFF. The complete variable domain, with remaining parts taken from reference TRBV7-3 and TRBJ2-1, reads GAGVSQTPSNKVTEKGKYVELRCDPISGHTALYWYRQSLGQGPEFLIYFQGTGAADDSGLPNDRFFAVRPEGSVSTLKIQRTERGDSAVYLCASSYGQGSYNEQFFGPGTRLTVL.

The CDR3 reads CASSPVDYEQYF. The CDR3 coding sequence is TGTGCCAGCAGTCCAGTTGATTACGAGCAGTACTTC. The genes are TRBV6-6 and TRBJ2-7; D remains unclear. The CDR3 consists of 12 residues. CDR1 and CDR2 from the germline V gene are MNHNY and SVGAGI (reference sequence). Trimming took 5 bases from V and 4 from J, leaving 9 bases between them.

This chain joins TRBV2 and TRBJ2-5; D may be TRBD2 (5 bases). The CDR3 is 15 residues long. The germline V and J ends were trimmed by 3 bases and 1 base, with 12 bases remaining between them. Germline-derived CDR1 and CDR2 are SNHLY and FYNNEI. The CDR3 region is CASSEPVDFQETQYF. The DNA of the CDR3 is TGTGCCAGCAGTGAGCCTGTGGACTTCCAAGAGACCCAGTACTTC.

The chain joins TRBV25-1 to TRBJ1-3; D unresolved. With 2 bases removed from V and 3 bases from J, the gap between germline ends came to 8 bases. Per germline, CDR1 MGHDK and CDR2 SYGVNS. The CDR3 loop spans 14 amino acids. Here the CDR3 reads CASSEPGSGNTIYF. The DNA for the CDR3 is TGTGCCAGCAGTGAACCGGGTAGTGGAAACACCATATATTTT.

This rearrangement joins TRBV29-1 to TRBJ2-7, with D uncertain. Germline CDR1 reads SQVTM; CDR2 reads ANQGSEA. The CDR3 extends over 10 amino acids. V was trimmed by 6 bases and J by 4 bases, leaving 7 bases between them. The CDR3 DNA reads TGCAGCGTGTTCATTTACGAGCAGTACTTC. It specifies CSVFIYEQYF.

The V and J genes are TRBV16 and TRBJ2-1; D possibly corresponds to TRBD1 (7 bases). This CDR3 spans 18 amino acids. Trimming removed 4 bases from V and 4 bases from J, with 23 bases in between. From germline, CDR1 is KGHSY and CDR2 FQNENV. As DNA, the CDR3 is TGTGCCAGCAGCCGGGCGGGACAGAGCTCCTACTTATACAATGAGCAGTTCTTC. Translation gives CASSRAGQSSYLYNEQFF.

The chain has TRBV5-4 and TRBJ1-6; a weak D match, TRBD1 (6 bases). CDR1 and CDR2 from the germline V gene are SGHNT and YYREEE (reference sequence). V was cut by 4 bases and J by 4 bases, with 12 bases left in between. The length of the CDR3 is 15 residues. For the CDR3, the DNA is TGTGCCAGCAGCCCTCAACAGGGTTATAATTCACCCCTCCACTTT. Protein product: CASSPQQGYNSPLHF.

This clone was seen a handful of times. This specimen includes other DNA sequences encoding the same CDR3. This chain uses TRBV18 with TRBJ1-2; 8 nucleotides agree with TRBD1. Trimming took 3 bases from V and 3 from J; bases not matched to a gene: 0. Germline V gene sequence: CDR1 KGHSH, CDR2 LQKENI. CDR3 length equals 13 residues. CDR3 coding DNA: TGTGCCAGCTCACCGGGACAGGACTATGGCTACACCTTC. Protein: CASSPGQDYGYTF.

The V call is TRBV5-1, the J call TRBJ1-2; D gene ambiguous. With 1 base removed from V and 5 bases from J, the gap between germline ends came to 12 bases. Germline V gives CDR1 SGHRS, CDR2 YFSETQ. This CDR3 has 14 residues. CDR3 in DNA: TGCGCCAGCAGCTTGATGGGGAGTTCGTATGGCTACACCTTC. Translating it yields CASSLMGSSYGYTF.

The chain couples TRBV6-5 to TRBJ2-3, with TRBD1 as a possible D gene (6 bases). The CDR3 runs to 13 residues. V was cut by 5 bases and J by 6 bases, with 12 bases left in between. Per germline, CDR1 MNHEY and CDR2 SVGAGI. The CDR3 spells CASSPTGSDTQYF. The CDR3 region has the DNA TGTGCCAGCAGTCCTACAGGGAGCGATACGCAGTATTTT.

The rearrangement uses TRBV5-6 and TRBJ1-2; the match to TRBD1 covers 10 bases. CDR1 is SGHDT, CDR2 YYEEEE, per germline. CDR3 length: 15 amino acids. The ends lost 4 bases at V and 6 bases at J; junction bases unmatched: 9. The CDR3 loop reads CASSLPGQGINGYTF. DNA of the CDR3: TGTGCCAGCAGCCTACCGGGACAGGGGATCAATGGCTACACCTTC.

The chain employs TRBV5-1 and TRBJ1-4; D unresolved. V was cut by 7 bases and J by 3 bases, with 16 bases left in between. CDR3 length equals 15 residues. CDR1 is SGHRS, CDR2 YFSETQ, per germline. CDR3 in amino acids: CASGNRGIANEKLFF. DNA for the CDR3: TGCGCCAGCGGCAATCGAGGGATCGCTAATGAAAAACTGTTTTTT. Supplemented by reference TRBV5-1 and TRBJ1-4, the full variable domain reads KAGVTQTPRYLIKTRGQQVTLSCSPISGHRSVSWYQQTPGQGLQFLFEYFSETQRNKGNFPGRFSGRQFSNSRSEMNVSTLELGDSALYLCASGNRGIANEKLFFGSGTQLSVL.

The CDR3 reads CASRLTTGNHGELFF. In DNA form, the CDR3 reads TGTGCCAGCAGACTCACGACAGGGAATCACGGGGAGCTGTTTTTT. The chain carries TRBV6-5 and TRBJ2-2; 7 nucleotides agree with TRBD1. Trimming at V came to 6 bases and at J to 7 bases, leaving 11 bases not matched to a gene. The CDR3 contains 15 residues. The germline V gene has CDR1 MNHEY and CDR2 SVGAGI.

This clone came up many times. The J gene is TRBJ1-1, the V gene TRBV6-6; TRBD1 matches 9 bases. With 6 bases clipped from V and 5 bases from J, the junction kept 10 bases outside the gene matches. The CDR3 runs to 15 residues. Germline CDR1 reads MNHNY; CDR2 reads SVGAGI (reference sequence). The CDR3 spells CASRFTGGEGTEAFF. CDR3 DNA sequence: TGTGCCAGCAGGTTTACAGGGGGCGAGGGTACTGAAGCTTTCTTT.

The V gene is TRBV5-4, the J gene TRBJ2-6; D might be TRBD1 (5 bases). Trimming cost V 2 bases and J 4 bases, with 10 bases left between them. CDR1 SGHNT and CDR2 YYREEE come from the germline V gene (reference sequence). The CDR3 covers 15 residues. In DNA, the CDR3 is TGTGCCAGCAGCTTCCTAGGGGCCGGGGCCAACGTCCTGACTTTC. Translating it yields CASSFLGAGANVLTF.

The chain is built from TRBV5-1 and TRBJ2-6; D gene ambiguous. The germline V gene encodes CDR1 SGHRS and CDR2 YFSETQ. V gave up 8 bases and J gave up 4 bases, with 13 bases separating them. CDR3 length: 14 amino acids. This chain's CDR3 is CASGPNSGANVLTF. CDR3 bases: TGCGCCAGTGGGCCTAATTCCGGGGCCAACGTCCTGACTTTC.

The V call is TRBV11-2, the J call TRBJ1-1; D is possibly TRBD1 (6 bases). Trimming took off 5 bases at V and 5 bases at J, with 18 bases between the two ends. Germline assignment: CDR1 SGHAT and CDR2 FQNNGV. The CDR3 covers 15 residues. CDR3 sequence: CASSHGQWGSTEAFF. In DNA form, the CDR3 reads TGTGCCAGCAGCCATGGACAGTGGGGTTCTACTGAAGCTTTCTTT. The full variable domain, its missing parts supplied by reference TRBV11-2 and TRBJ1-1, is EAGVAQSPRYKIIEKRQSVAFWCNPISGHATLYWYQQILGQGPKLLIQFQNNGVVDDSQLPKDRFSAERLKGVDSTLKIQPAKLEDSAVYLCASSHGQWGSTEAFFGQGTRLTVV.

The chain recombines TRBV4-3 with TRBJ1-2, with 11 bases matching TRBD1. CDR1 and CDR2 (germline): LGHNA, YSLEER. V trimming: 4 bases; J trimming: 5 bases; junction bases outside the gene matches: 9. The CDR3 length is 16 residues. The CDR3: CASSRQAGQGVYGYTF. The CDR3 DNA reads TGCGCCAGCAGCCGCCAAGCGGGACAGGGGGTATATGGCTACACCTTC.

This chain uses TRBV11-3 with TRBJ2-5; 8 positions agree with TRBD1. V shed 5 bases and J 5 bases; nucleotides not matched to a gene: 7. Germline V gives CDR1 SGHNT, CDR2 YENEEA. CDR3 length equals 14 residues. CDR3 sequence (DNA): TGTGCCAGCAGCGTCACAGGGGGAGTGGAGACCCAGTACTTC. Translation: CASSVTGGVETQYF. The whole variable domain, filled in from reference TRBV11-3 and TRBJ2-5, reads EAGVVQSPRYKIIEKKQPVAFWCNPISGHNTLYWYLQNLGQGPELLIRYENEEAVDDSQLPKDRFSAERLKGVDSTLKIQPAELGDSAVYLCASSVTGGVETQYFGPGTRLLVL.

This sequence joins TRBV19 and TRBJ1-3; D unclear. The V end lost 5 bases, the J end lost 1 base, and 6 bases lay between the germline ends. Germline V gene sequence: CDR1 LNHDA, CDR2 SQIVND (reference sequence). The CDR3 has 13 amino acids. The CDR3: CASSPTSGNTIYF. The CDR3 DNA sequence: TGTGCCAGTAGTCCGACTTCTGGAAACACCATATATTTT.